This T cell receptor (beta chain) was obtained from a study of cytomegalovirus exposure and HLA in healthy donors. The V gene's germline CDR1 is SGHRS and CDR2 YFSETQ. This CDR3 spans 16 amino acids. V trimming: 2 bases; J trimming: 1 base; junction bases outside the gene matches: 1. Findings and caveats of the study: Links to common viral pathogens appeared, in a later analysis, for several of the most significant clusters. The study assumed roughly uniform donor sequencing depth for presence/absence analyses. The study listed roughly 160 cytomegalovirus-associated TCR beta chains.

Primers included in the PCR were 60 Vbeta and 13 Jbeta primers. Method: immunoSEQ multiplex PCR; TCRdb's copy keeps in-frame clones and lacks some. The sample holds 120,000 or so clones; roughly a sixth are singletons and the top ten take about 2.6%. As concerns this clone: Its antigen is unknown.

The sequencing sample was made of PBMCs. This receptor was taken from a female donor in good health and CMV-seropositive. The J gene is TRBJ2-3, the V gene TRBV5-1; 13 nucleotides align to TRBD2. The CDR3 is CASSLTSGGGTDTQYF. The CDR3 DNA follows: TGCGCCAGCAGCTTAACTAGCGGGGGGGGCACAGATACGCAGTATTTT.